The 17 T cell receptor beta chains reported below all come from one sample, sequenced in a study of radiotherapy plus CTLA-4 blockade in lung cancer. The table came from immunoSEQ multiplex PCR; TCRdb's copy has only in-frame clones and leaves some out. The sample includes roughly 57,000 clones, 82% seen only once; the top ten take 6% to 7%. The input for sequencing was peripheral blood, taken from a patient treated with radiotherapy plus ipilimumab. The receptors shown here come from a human donor with non-small cell lung cancer whose response to radiotherapy plus ipilimumab could not be evaluated.

Concerning this clone: The same CDR3 is also encoded by other DNA sequences in this sample. The chain has TRBV11-2 and TRBJ2-5; tentative D call: TRBD1 (5 bases). The CDR3 is made up of 14 amino acids. Germline CDR1 is SGHAT and CDR2 is FQNNGV. V was trimmed by 1 base and J by 2 bases, leaving 8 bases between them. CDR3 nucleotides: TGTGCCAGCAGCTTAGTCCAGGGACAAGAGACCCAGTACTTC. Translating gives CASSLVQGQETQYF.

A single count supports this clone. The chain combines TRBV5-8 with TRBJ2-5, with 13 bases lining up with TRBD2. Trimming removed 4 bases from V and 0 bases from J; junction bases left unmatched: 3. This CDR3 region has 16 residues. CDR1 is SGHTS, CDR2 YDEGEE, per germline. This chain's CDR3 is CASSKGTSGDQETQYF. CDR3 coding DNA: TGTGCCAGCAGCAAAGGGACTAGCGGGGACCAAGAGACCCAGTACTTC.

CDR3 region: CASSLVAGNIQYF. DNA for the CDR3: TGTGCCAGCAGCTTAGTGGCTGGAAACATTCAGTACTTC. The rearrangement links TRBV7-2 to TRBJ2-4; D is undetermined. Trimming cost V 1 base and J 6 bases, with 7 bases left between them. The CDR3 is 13 residues long. Germline CDR1 and CDR2: SGHTA and FQGNSA.

The V call is TRBV11-2, the J call TRBJ2-7; 7 bases agree with TRBD1. The germline V gene encodes CDR1 SGHAT and CDR2 FQNNGV. The CDR3 consists of 14 residues. Losses at the gene ends were 2 bases for V and 6 bases for J; bases not matched to a gene: 7. CDR3 sequence: CASSLTTGDREQYF. CDR3 DNA sequence: TGTGCCAGCAGCTTAACTACAGGGGACCGCGAGCAGTACTTC.

The CDR3 DNA sequence: TGTGCCAGCACCGGGGACATCAGAAAAAGCTCCTACAATGAGCAGTTCTTC. This sequence encodes CASTGDIRKSSYNEQFF. This chain uses TRBV5-6 with TRBJ2-1, with D perhaps TRBD1 (6 bases). The CDR3 contains 17 residues. V shed 6 bases and J shed 0 bases, with 19 bases lying between them. From germline, CDR1 is SGHDT and CDR2 YYEEEE.

The chain carries TRBV5-6 and TRBJ1-6; D possibly corresponds to TRBD1 (6 bases). The CDR3 is 14 amino acids. The germline V gene has CDR1 SGHDT and CDR2 YYEEEE. The germline V and J ends were trimmed by 4 bases and 8 bases, with 13 bases remaining between them. The DNA for the CDR3 is TGTGCCAGCAGCGGCCGGGACACCTATTCACCCCTCCACTTT. This translates into CASSGRDTYSPLHF.

As for this clone: Other DNA sequences in the sample encode the same CDR3. The V gene is TRBV5-1, the J gene TRBJ2-3; 7 bases align to TRBD1. The CDR3 has 15 amino acids. Germline V gene data show CDR1 as SGHRS and CDR2 as YFSETQ. J was trimmed by 1 base and V by 0 bases; bases with no gene match: 2. CDR3 sequence reads: CASSLDGTGTDTQYF. As DNA, the CDR3 is TGCGCCAGCAGCTTGGATGGGACAGGCACAGATACGCAGTATTTT.

The V and J genes are TRBV7-2 and TRBJ2-1; a possible D gene is TRBD1 (5 bases). Germline CDR1 SGHTA, CDR2 FQGNSA. V shed 1 base and J shed 13 bases, with 14 bases lying between them. CDR3 size: 13 residues. CDR3 DNA sequence: TGTGCCAGCAGCTTAGGGGGTGGTAGGGGCCAGTTCTTC. Amino acids: CASSLGGGRGQFF.

The CDR3 sequence is CASSPTPGQGNTEAFF. CDR3 sequence (DNA): TGTGCCAGCAGTCCTACCCCGGGACAGGGGAACACTGAAGCTTTCTTT. The rearrangement links TRBV28 to TRBJ1-1, with 9 bases fitting TRBD1. This CDR3 spans 16 amino acids. Germline assignment: CDR1 MDHEN and CDR2 SYDVKM. J lost 1 base, V lost 5 bases, and 8 bases had no gene match.

This rearrangement joins TRBV2 to TRBJ2-7, with D tentatively TRBD2 (6 bases). Germline CDR1 and CDR2: SNHLY and FYNNEI. The CDR3 extends over 11 amino acids. V was shortened by 8 bases and J by 3 bases, with 8 bases between the two germline ends. The CDR3 is CASAGNYEQYF. The CDR3 DNA is TGTGCCAGCGCGGGGAACTACGAGCAGTACTTC.

V gene TRBV19 combines with J gene TRBJ2-5, with 10 bases lining up with TRBD2. Near its end, the DNA agrees better with TRBJ2-7, so the J call may be wrong. Germline V gene sequence: CDR1 LNHDA, CDR2 SQIVND (reference sequence). The CDR3 covers 15 residues. In DNA, the CDR3 is TGTGCCAGTAGTATGGCTAGCGGGAGTAGGTACGAGCAGTACTTC. The encoded protein is CASSMASGSRYEQYF.

This chain joins TRBV7-2 and TRBJ2-3; D ambiguous. Trimming shortened V by 5 bases and J by 0 bases, and 15 bases separated the two germline ends. CDR1 and CDR2 from the germline V gene are SGHTA and FQGNSA. This CDR3 spans 16 amino acids. CDR3 sequence reads: CASSPRVATSTDTQYF. CDR3 sequence (DNA): TGTGCCAGCAGCCCCCGGGTAGCTACTAGCACAGATACGCAGTATTTT.

DNA for the CDR3: TGCGCCAGCAGTTCCGGGATGGATGAAAAACTGTTTTTT. Its translation is CASSSGMDEKLFF. The chain employs TRBV5-1 and TRBJ1-4; D uncertain. Trimming removed 5 bases at V and 6 bases at J, with 11 bases between. The CDR3 extends over 13 amino acids. Per germline, CDR1 SGHRS and CDR2 YFSETQ.

This clone was counted a single time. J is TRBJ2-1 and V is TRBV7-9; 12 nucleotides line up with TRBD2. The V segment lost 5 bases and the J segment 2 bases; nucleotides outside the gene matches: 4. Germline assignment: CDR1 SEHNR and CDR2 FQNEAQ (reference sequence). This CDR3 is 16 amino acids long. The CDR3 DNA sequence: TGTGCCAGCAGCGTATGGACTAGCGGGACCTACAATGAGCAGTTCTTC. Its translation: CASSVWTSGTYNEQFF. Full variable domain (remainder filled in from reference TRBV7-9 and TRBJ2-1): DTGVSQNPRHKITKRGQNVTFRCDPISEHNRLYWYRQTLGQGPEFLTYFQNEAQLEKSRLLSDRFSAERPKGSFSTLEIQRTEQGDSAMYLCASSVWTSGTYNEQFFGPGTRLTVL.

The chain joins TRBV7-6 to TRBJ2-1, with 7 bases matching TRBD1. Germline lookup yields CDR1 SGHVS and CDR2 FNYEAQ. The CDR3 contains 11 residues. V lost 4 bases, J lost 14 bases, and 5 bases stayed unmatched. The CDR3 coding sequence is TGTGCCAGCAGCTATATGGGACAGAAGTTCTTC. Translating it yields CASSYMGQKFF. Full variable domain (missing parts from reference TRBV7-6 and TRBJ2-1): GAGVSQSPRYKVTKRGQDVALRCDPISGHVSLYWYRQALGQGPEFLTYFNYEAQQDKSGLPNDRFSAERPEGSISTLTIQRTEQRDSAMYRCASSYMGQKFFGPGTRLTVL.

The rearrangement links TRBV9 to TRBJ1-3; TRBD1 might be the D (5 bases). The CDR3 sequence is 15 residues long. CDR1 and CDR2 from the germline V gene are SGDLS and YYNGEE. V was clipped by 4 bases and J by 2 bases, with 13 bases between them. The CDR3 loop is CASSNLGGPGNTIYF. CDR3 nucleotides: TGTGCCAGCAGCAATCTCGGGGGTCCTGGAAACACCATATATTTT.

This clone was seen only once. This chain links TRBV11-3 with TRBJ2-7, with 7 bases fitting TRBD2. Germline CDR1 is SGHNT and CDR2 is YENEEA. This CDR3 has 14 residues. V lost 5 bases and J lost 2; bases outside the gene matches: 6. CDR3 nucleotide sequence: TGTGCCAGCAGCCTCTCTAGCGGACCCTACGAGCAGTACTTC. Residues: CASSLSSGPYEQYF.